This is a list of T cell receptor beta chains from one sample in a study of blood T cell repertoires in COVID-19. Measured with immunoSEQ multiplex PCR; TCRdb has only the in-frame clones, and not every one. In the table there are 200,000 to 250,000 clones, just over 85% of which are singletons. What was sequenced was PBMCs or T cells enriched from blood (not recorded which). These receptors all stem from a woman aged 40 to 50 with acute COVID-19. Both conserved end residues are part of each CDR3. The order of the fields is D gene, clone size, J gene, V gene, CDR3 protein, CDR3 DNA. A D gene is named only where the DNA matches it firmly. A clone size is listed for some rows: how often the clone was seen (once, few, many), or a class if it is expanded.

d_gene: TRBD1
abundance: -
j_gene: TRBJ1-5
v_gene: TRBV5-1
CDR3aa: CASSSGQGGDREPQHF
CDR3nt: TGCGCCAGCAGCTCCGGACAGGGTGGGGATCGTGAACCCCAGCATTTT

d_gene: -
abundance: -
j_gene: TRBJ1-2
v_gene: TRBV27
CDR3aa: CASSPLGGNYGYTF
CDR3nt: TGTGCCAGCAGTCCACTTGGGGGGAACTATGGCTACACCTTC

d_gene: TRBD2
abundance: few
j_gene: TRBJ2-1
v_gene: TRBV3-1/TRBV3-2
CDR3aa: CASSQVGLAGGGSGGEQFF
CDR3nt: TGTGCCAGCAGCCAAGTGGGACTAGCGGGAGGAGGGTCGGGAGGCGAGCAGTTCTTC

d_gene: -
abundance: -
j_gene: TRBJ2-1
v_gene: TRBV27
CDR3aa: CASSLKGGQYNEQFF
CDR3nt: TGTGCCAGCAGTTTAAAGGGGGGACAGTACAATGAGCAGTTCTTC

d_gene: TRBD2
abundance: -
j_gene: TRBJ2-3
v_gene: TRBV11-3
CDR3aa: CASTLLATTDTQYF
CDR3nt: TGTGCCAGCACCTTACTAGCGACCACAGATACGCAGTATTTT

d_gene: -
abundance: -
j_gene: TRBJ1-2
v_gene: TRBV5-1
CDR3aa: CASRRSPGEDGYTF
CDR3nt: TGCGCCAGCAGGAGGAGTCCGGGGGAAGATGGCTACACCTTC

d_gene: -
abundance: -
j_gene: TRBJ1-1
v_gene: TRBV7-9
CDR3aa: CASSSQNPEAFF
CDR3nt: TGTGCCAGCAGCTCCCAGAATCCTGAAGCTTTCTTT

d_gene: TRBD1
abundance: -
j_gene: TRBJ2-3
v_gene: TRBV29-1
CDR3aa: CSVSAQGAITDTQYF
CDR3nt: TGCAGCGTTTCGGCTCAGGGGGCTATCACAGATACGCAGTATTTT

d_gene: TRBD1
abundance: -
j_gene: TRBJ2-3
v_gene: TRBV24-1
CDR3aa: CATSENRGGGTDTQYF
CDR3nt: TGTGCCACCAGTGAGAACAGGGGTGGTGGGACAGATACGCAGTATTTT

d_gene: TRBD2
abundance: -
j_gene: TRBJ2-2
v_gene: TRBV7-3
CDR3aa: CASSRTSGRRDTGELFF
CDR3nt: TGTGCCAGCAGCCGGACTAGCGGGAGAAGGGACACCGGGGAGCTGTTTTTT

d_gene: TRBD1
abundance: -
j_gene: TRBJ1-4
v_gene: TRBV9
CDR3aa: CASSVGTGNEKLFF
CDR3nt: TGTGCCAGCAGCGTAGGGACAGGTAATGAAAAACTGTTTTTT

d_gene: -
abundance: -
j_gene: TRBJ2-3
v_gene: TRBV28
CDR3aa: CASSTRWGTDTQYF
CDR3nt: TGTGCCAGCAGTACTAGGTGGGGCACAGATACGCAGTATTTT

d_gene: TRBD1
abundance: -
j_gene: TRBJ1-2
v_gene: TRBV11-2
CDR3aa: CASSQTGQGYTF
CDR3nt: TGTGCCAGCAGCCAGACAGGGCAAGGCTACACCTTC

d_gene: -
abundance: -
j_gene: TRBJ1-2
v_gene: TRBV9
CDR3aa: CASSAVLNYGYTF
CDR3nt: TGTGCCAGCAGCGCGGTTCTAAACTATGGCTACACCTTC

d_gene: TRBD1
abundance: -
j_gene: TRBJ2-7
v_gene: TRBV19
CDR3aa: CASTPTGSYEQYF
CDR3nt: TGTGCCAGTACCCCGACAGGGTCCTACGAGCAGTACTTC

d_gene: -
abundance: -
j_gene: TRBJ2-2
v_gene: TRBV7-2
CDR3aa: CASRSVSLTTGELFF
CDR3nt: TGTGCCAGCAGGTCCGTGAGCCTAACGACCGGGGAGCTGTTTTTT

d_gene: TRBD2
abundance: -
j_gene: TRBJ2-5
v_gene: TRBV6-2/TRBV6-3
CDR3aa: CASSLFTSGTPQGAQYF
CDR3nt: TGTGCCAGCAGCCTATTCACTAGCGGGACGCCCCAAGGGGCCCAGTACTTC